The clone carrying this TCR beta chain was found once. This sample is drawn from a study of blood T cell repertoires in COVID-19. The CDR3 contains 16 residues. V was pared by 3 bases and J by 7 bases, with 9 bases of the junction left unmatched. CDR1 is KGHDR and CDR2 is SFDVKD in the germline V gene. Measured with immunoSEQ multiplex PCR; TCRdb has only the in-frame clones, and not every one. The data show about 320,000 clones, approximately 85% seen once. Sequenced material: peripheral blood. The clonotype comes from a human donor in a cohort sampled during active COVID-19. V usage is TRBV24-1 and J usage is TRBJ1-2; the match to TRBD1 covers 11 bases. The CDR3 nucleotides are TGTGCCACCAGTGATGGACAGGGGGCGCGGGTCGGTGGCTACACCTTC. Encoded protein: CATSDGQGARVGGYTF.